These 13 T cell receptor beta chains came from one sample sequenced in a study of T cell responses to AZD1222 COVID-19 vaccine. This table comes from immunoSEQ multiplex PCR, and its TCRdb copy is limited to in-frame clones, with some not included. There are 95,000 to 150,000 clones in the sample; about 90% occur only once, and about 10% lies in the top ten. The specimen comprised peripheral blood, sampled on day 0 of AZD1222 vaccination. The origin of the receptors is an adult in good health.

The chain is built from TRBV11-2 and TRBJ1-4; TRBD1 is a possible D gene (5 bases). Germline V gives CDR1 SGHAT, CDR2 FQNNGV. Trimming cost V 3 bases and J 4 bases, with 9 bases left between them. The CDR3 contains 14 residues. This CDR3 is CASSLGTFNEKLFF. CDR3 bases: TGTGCCAGCAGCTTGGGGACTTTTAATGAAAAACTGTTTTTT.

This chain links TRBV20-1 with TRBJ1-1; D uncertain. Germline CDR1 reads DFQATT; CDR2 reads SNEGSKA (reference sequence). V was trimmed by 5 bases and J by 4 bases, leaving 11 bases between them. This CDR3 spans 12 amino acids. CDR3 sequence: CSARGVITEAFF. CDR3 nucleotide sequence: TGCAGTGCTCGTGGGGTGATCACTGAAGCTTTCTTT.

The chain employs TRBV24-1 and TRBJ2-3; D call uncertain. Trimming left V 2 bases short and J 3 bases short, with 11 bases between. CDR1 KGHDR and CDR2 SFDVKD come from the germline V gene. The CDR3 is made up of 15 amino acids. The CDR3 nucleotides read TGTGCCACCAGTGATTCCTCGAGGTGGACAGATACGCAGTATTTT. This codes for CATSDSSRWTDTQYF.

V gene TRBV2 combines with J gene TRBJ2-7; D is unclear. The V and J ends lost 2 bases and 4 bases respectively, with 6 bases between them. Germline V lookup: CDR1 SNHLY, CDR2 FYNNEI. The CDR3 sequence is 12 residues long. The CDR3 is CASSEFSYEQYF. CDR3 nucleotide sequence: TGTGCCAGCAGTGAATTCAGTTACGAGCAGTACTTC.

CDR3 DNA: TGTGCCAGCAGCTTAGCGGCAGGCCTAGCGGGGGACTACAATGAGCAGTTCTTC. Translation: CASSLAAGLAGDYNEQFF. V usage is TRBV7-6 and J usage is TRBJ2-1, with TRBD2 matching 10 bases. Germline-derived CDR1 and CDR2 are SGHVS and FNYEAQ. The CDR3 is made up of 18 amino acids. Trimming at V came to 0 bases and at J to 3 bases, leaving 8 bases not matched to a gene.

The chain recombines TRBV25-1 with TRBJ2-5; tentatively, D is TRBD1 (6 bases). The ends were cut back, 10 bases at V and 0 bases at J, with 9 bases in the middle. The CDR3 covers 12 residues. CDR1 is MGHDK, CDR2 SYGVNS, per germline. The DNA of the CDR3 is TGTGCCACCCACAGGGACCAAGAGACCCAGTACTTC. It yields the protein CATHRDQETQYF.

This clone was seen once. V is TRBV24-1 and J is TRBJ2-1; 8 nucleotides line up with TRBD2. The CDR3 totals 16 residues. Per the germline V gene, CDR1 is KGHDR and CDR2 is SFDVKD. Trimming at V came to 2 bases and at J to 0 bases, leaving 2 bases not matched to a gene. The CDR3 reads CATSDSSGSSYNEQFF. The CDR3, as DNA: TGTGCCACCAGTGATTCCAGCGGGAGCTCCTACAATGAGCAGTTCTTC.

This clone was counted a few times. The CDR3, as DNA: TGTGCCAGCAGACAGGGTTCTCCCTACAATGAGCAGTTCTTC. It codes for CASRQGSPYNEQFF. The chain has TRBV27 and TRBJ2-1; the D gene is possibly TRBD1 (6 bases). The CDR3 totals 14 residues. V was cut by 6 bases and J by 2 bases, with 11 bases left in between. Germline V gene data show CDR1 as MNHEY and CDR2 as SMNVEV (reference sequence).

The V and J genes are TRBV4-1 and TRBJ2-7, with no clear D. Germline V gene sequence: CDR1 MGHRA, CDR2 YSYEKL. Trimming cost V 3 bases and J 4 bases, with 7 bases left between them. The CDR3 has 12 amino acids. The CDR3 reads CASSHPGYEQYF. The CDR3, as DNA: TGCGCCAGCAGCCACCCCGGTTACGAGCAGTACTTC.

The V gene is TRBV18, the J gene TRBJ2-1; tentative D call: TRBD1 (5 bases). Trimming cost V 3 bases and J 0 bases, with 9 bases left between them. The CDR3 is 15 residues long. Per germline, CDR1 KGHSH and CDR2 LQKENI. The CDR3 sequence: CASSPGAVSYNEQFF. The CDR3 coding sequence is TGTGCCAGCTCACCTGGGGCAGTCTCCTACAATGAGCAGTTCTTC.

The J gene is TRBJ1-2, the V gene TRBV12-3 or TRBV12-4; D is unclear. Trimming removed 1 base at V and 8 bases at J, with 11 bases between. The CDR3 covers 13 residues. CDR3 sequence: CASSLGHLEGYTF. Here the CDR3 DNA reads TGTGCCAGCAGTTTAGGACACCTGGAGGGCTACACCTTC.

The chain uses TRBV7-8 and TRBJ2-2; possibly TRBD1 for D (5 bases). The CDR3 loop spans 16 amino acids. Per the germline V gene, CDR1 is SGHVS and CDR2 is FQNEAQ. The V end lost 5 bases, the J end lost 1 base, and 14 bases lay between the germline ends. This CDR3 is CASSTDRRMNTGELFF. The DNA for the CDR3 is TGTGCCAGCAGCACCGACAGACGGATGAACACCGGGGAGCTGTTTTTT.

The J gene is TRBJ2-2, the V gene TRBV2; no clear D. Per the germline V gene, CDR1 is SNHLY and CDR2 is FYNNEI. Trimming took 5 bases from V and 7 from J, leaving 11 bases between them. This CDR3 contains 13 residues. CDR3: CASSMSYGGELFF. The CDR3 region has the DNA TGTGCCAGCAGTATGTCCTACGGCGGGGAGCTGTTTTTT.